The rows below give T cell receptor beta chains drawn from one sample of a study of cytomegalovirus exposure and HLA in healthy donors. The repertoire was sequenced with immunoSEQ multiplex PCR; TCRdb's copy has only in-frame clones and lacks some. The table includes about 82,000 clones, 65% to 85% detected once. The specimen sequenced was PBMCs. These receptors were taken from a middle-aged man in good health and CMV-seronegative. The CDR3 runs from the conserved cysteine through the conserved F or W.

TRBJ2-7 | TRBV19 | CASSITGLAYEQYF
TRBJ2-7 | TRBV12-2 | CASRLAPGQGINEQYF
TRBJ2-2 | TRBV7-9 | CASSPSWGRGAGELFF
TRBJ2-3 | TRBV10-1 | CASSEGSDTQYF
TRBJ2-3 | TRBV18 | CASSSSTDTQYF
TRBJ1-1 | TRBV10-1 | CASSESRGGGTEAFF
TRBJ1-3 | TRBV19 | CASTPREGGNTIYF
TRBJ1-3 | TRBV28 | CASSPGDTRRDTIYF
TRBJ2-2 | TRBV5-4 | CASSLGDRGRRTGELFF
TRBJ1-4 | TRBV5-1 | CASSLGWGTGGEKLFF
TRBJ1-1 | TRBV11-1 | CASSYRMGAGAFF
TRBJ1-2 | TRBV30 | CAWSPVGKEQTGEGYTF
TRBJ1-2 | TRBV11-2 | CASSRGTGNYGYTF
TRBJ2-3 | TRBV19 | CASSIRDYTDTQYF
TRBJ1-4 | TRBV2 | CASTKEGLTNEKLFF
TRBJ2-7 | TRBV5-1 | CASSLLGQQRHEQYF
TRBJ2-3 | TRBV5-1 | CASARADTQYF
TRBJ2-7 | TRBV11-2 | CASSLDVAGAYYEQYF
TRBJ2-2 | TRBV9 | CASKNSQGNTGELFF
TRBJ2-5 | TRBV7-2 | CASSGGGVQETQYF
TRBJ1-2 | TRBV19 | CASSTTSGTGGSGGYTF
TRBJ1-1 | TRBV5-8 | CASSLALEAFF
TRBJ2-1 | TRBV5-5 | CASSLAAKRGGHEQFF
TRBJ1-2 | TRBV7-9 | CASSLEGARGYTF
TRBJ1-1 | TRBV11-3 | CASSFEGATEAFF
TRBJ2-3 | TRBV23-1 | CASSQRARGTDTQYF
TRBJ2-5 | TRBV5-5 | CASSWTSGGMVTQYF
TRBJ1-5 | TRBV6-1 | CASSRQGDSNQPQHF
TRBJ2-1 | TRBV27 | CASSWGREQGTDNEQFF
TRBJ2-1 | TRBV7-6 | CASSLGHEQFF
TRBJ1-4 | TRBV19 | CATRDSPTNEKLFF
TRBJ2-6 | TRBV10-3 | CAISGLRGTGANVLTF
TRBJ2-7 | TRBV4-1 | CASSRGSGSTYEQYF
TRBJ2-7 | TRBV10-2 | CASSEYSSSSYEQYF
TRBJ1-2 | TRBV7-2 | CASRQDRSGYTF
TRBJ2-2 | TRBV6-1 | CASSETGNTGELFF
TRBJ2-5 | TRBV14 | CASSQGLAVTQYF
TRBJ2-6 | TRBV6-1 | CASSGGGGKGSGANVLTF
TRBJ2-5 | TRBV11-3 | CASSHDRTGSVETQYF
TRBJ2-3 | TRBV7-7 | CASSDTPGDTQYF
TRBJ1-5 | TRBV28 | CASSFLPSNQPQHF
TRBJ2-2 | TRBV28 | CASSFPGINTGELFF
TRBJ1-2 | TRBV7-9 | CASSAGTGAAYGYTF
TRBJ2-1 | TRBV5-5 | CASSLDRGYYNEQFF
TRBJ2-3 | TRBV11-3 | CASSLGVSGGATDTQYF
TRBJ2-5 | TRBV5-1 | CASSLGRKGRDWETQYF
TRBJ2-5 | TRBV5-1 | CASSSKTGEVQETQYF
TRBJ2-2 | TRBV4-3 | CASSQDPAAPGELFF
TRBJ2-7 | TRBV6-5 | CASSYSNRAYEQYF
TRBJ2-5 | TRBV29-1 | CSVEDPQGWQETQYF
TRBJ1-1 | TRBV6-1 | CASSLTSDGGSFF